A single sample gave rise to the 13 T cell receptor beta chains below, sequenced in a study of T cell changes during pregnancy in multiple sclerosis. Using immunoSEQ multiplex PCR, the repertoire was profiled, and TCRdb retains in-frame clones only, with some absent. The table includes tens of thousands of clones, roughly 90% detected once. The sequences come from CD4+ T cells from peripheral blood mononuclear cells, collected after pregnancy. The receptors were gathered from a female donor with multiple sclerosis, enrolled in a pregnancy study.

The chain uses TRBV9 and TRBJ2-3; 7 bases agree with TRBD2. The CDR3 contains 16 residues. Looked up from germline, CDR1 is SGDLS and CDR2 is YYNGEE. The trim removed 0 bases at V and 4 bases at J, leaving 8 bases unmatched. The CDR3 DNA follows: TGTGCCAGCAGCGTAGGTGGCGGGGGTGGGGCAGATACGCAGTATTTT. Translating gives CASSVGGGGGADTQYF.

The table lists this clone with a count of one. The DNA of the CDR3 is TGCAGCGTCGACAGGGGTGGAGGCTACACCTTC. This encodes CSVDRGGGYTF. The chain joins TRBV29-1 to TRBJ1-2; TRBD1 aligns across 8 bases. After removal of 6 bases from V and 8 bases from J, the junction contained 5 bases not matched to a gene. This CDR3 region has 11 residues. Germline CDR1 is SQVTM and CDR2 is ANQGSEA. Full variable domain (outside the CDR3, taken from reference TRBV29-1 and TRBJ1-2): SAVISQKPSRDICQRGTSLTIQCQVDSQVTMMFWYRQQPGQSLTLIATANQGSEATYESGFVIDKFPISRPNLTFSTLTVSNMSPEDSSIYLCSVDRGGGYTFGSGTRLTVV.

This chain uses TRBV27 with TRBJ1-6; the D gene is possibly TRBD1 (5 bases). The CDR3 spans 15 residues. Trimming cost V 9 bases and J 4 bases, with 16 bases left between them. Germline-derived CDR1 and CDR2 are MNHEY and SMNVEV (reference sequence). CDR3 amino acids: CARKLQAIYNSPLHF. For the CDR3, the DNA is TGTGCCAGGAAGCTACAGGCAATTTATAATTCACCCCTCCACTTT.

The V gene is TRBV7-2, the J gene TRBJ1-2; a possible D gene is TRBD1 (6 bases). The CDR3 covers 13 residues. The germline V and J ends were trimmed by 2 bases and 7 bases, with 11 bases remaining between them. The germline V gene has CDR1 SGHTA and CDR2 FQGNSA. CDR3 bases: TGTGCCAGCAGCTTACCACGGGGGGCTGGCTACACCTTC. Amino acids: CASSLPRGAGYTF.

The rearrangement links TRBV6-1 to TRBJ2-3, with 8 bases fitting TRBD1. Germline CDR1 and CDR2: MNHNS and SASEGT. The junction had 8 bases not matched to a gene; V was cut back by 0 bases and J by 3 bases. This CDR3 has 17 residues. The CDR3 sequence: CASSEAIWGQATDTQYF. CDR3 nucleotide sequence: TGTGCCAGCAGTGAAGCTATTTGGGGACAGGCTACAGATACGCAGTATTTT.

J is TRBJ2-7 and V is TRBV27, with TRBD1 matching 8 bases. The CDR3 spans 15 residues. The V and J ends lost 4 bases and 2 bases, in that order; junction bases with no gene match: 7. Germline V CDR1 and CDR2: MNHEY, SMNVEV (reference sequence). The DNA of the CDR3 is TGTGCCAGCAGTTCCGGGACAGGCAATACCTACGAGCAGTACTTC. Amino acid sequence: CASSSGTGNTYEQYF.

J is TRBJ2-1 and V is TRBV7-2, with TRBD1 as a possible D gene (5 bases). There are 16 residues in the CDR3. The V and J ends lost 3 bases and 0 bases respectively, with 12 bases between them. The germline CDR1 and CDR2 sequences are SGHTA and FQGNSA. Here the CDR3 DNA reads TGTGCCAGCAGCTTGGGGCAGGCGAGCTCCTACAATGAGCAGTTCTTC. Translation gives CASSLGQASSYNEQFF. Variable domain in full (rest from reference TRBV7-2 and TRBJ2-1): GAGVSQSPSNKVTEKGKDVELRCDPISGHTALYWYRQSLGQGLEFLIYFQGNSAPDKSGLPSDRFSAERTGGSVSTLTIQRTQQEDSAVYLCASSLGQASSYNEQFFGPGTRLTVL.

The rearrangement joins TRBV18 to TRBJ1-2, with D unclear. Germline V gene data show CDR1 as KGHSH and CDR2 as LQKENI. The CDR3 consists of 14 residues. V was cut by 6 bases and J by 7 bases, with 18 bases left in between. For the CDR3, the DNA is TGTGCCAGCTCGACCGGGAGGGTGGACGTTGGCTACACCTTC. Translated: CASSTGRVDVGYTF.

The table lists this clone with a count of one. This chain uses TRBV7-6 with TRBJ2-7, with D perhaps matching TRBD2 (6 bases). The V gene's germline CDR1 is SGHVS and CDR2 FNYEAQ. This CDR3 contains 15 residues. V dropped 5 bases and J dropped 7 bases, with 21 bases sitting between them. The CDR3, as DNA: TGTGCCAGCAGCCATCAGAGACAACTACGGGAGGAGCAGTACTTC. Translation gives CASSHQRQLREEQYF.

The V call is TRBV6-6, the J call TRBJ1-5; D is ambiguous. Trimming left V 0 bases short and J 4 bases short, with 7 bases between. Germline CDR1 reads MNHNY; CDR2 reads SVGAGI (reference sequence). This CDR3 has 14 amino acids. CDR3 sequence reads: CASSYSGGNQPQHF. The DNA for the CDR3 is TGTGCCAGCAGTTACTCGGGAGGGAATCAGCCCCAGCATTTT.

This clone was seen only once. The chain combines TRBV28 with TRBJ1-1; 8 bases line up with TRBD1. V lost 2 bases, J lost 4 bases, and 9 bases stayed unmatched. The germline CDR1 and CDR2 sequences are MDHEN and SYDVKM. The CDR3 runs to 16 residues. CDR3 bases: TGTGCCAGCAGTTTAGCTTTCGGACAGGGTCTCACTGAAGCTTTCTTT. This gives the protein CASSLAFGQGLTEAFF.

The chain combines TRBV7-8 with TRBJ1-1, with D possibly TRBD1 on 5 matching bases. The CDR3 consists of 15 residues. The ends were cut back, 4 bases at V and 5 bases at J, with 17 bases in the middle. The germline V gene encodes CDR1 SGHVS and CDR2 FQNEAQ. The CDR3 DNA is TGTGCCAGCAGCTCGGGACGGATTGGGGGGACTGAAGCTTTCTTT. Translation gives CASSSGRIGGTEAFF.

The chain employs TRBV25-1 and TRBJ1-2; D remains unclear. With 3 bases removed from V and 6 bases from J, the gap between germline ends came to 14 bases. Germline CDR1 is MGHDK and CDR2 is SYGVNS. The CDR3 loop spans 14 amino acids. The chain's CDR3 is CASSDSRPAHGYTF. CDR3 DNA sequence: TGTGCCAGCAGTGATTCCCGTCCAGCGCATGGCTACACCTTC.